This entry features one T cell receptor beta chain sequence. This sample is drawn from a study of molecular identifiers for immune sequencing clone quantification. The J segment lost 6 bases and the V segment lost 5 bases, leaving 13 bases of the junction unmatched. The CDR3 is 15 residues long. Germline CDR1 and CDR2: SGHDT and YYEEEE. Bulk libraries came from a prior protocol with listed TCR primers. Via MiXCR, TCRdb re-called the PCR reads, giving one row per CDR3 protein. This table holds approximately 9,800 distinct CDR3 sequences, over 15% found once. This rearrangement joins TRBV5-6 to TRBJ2-7; TRBD2 aligns across 8 bases. Sequenced sample: naive CD8+ T cells from blood, with Jurkat cell RNA spiked in. The subset denotes: FACS-sorted CD8+CD4-CCR7+CD45RA+ naive T cells. This clonotype was sampled from a human donor in good health. Some libraries in this study had Jurkat cell RNA spiked in. The CDR3 DNA follows: TGTGCCAGCAGTCCGAGGGGACTAGGTGAATGCGAGCAGTACTTC. This codes for CASSPRGLGECEQYF.